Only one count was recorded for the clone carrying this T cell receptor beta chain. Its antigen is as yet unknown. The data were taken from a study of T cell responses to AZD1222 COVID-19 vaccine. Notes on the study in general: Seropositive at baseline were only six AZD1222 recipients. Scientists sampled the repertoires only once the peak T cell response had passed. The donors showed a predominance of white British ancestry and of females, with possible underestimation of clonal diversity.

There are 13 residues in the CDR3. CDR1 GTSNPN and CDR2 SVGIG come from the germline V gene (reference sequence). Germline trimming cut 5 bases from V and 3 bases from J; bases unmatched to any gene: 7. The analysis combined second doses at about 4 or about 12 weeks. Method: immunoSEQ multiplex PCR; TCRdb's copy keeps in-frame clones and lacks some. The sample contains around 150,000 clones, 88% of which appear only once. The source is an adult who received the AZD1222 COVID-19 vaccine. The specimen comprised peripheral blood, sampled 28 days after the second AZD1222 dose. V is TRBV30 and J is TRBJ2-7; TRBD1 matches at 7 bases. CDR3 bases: TGTGCCTGGGACCGGGACAGAGGCTACGAGCAGTACTTC. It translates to CAWDRDRGYEQYF.